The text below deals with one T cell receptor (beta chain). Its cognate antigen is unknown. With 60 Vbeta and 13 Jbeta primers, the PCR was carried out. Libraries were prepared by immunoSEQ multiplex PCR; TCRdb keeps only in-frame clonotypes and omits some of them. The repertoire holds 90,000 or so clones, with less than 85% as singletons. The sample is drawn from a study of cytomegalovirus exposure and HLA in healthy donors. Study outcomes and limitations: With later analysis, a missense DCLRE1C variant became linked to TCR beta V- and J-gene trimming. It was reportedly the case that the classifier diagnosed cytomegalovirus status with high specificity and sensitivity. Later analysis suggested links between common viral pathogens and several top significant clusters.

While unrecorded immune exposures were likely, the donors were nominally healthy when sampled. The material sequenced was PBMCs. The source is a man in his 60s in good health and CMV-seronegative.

CDR3 nucleotide sequence: TGTGCCAGCAGTCAGGGGAAAGATGAAAAACTGTTTTTT. Encoded protein: CASSQGKDEKLFF. V and J are TRBV7-3 and TRBJ1-4; the D gene is possibly TRBD1 (6 bases). This CDR3 is 13 amino acids long. V dropped 6 bases and J dropped 6 bases, with 11 bases sitting between them. CDR1 and CDR2 (germline): SGHTA, FQGTGA.